This section outlines one TCR beta chain sequence together with its context. This specimen comes from a study of tissue T cells after allogeneic stem cell transplantation. The CDR3 has 14 residues. CDR1 is GTSNPN and CDR2 is SVGIG in the germline V gene (reference sequence). V shed 4 bases and J shed 4 bases, with 16 bases lying between them. This table comes from immunoSEQ multiplex PCR, and its TCRdb copy is limited to in-frame clones, with some not included. The data show about 43,000 clones, approximately 92% seen once. Sequences were derived from blood, sampled before transplantation. This chain connects TRBV30 to TRBJ1-1; D is unclear. This clonotype was obtained from a woman aged 40-70 years who later had graft-versus-host disease after an allogeneic stem cell transplant. The CDR3 protein is CAWKVIGSVTEAFF. CDR3 sequence (DNA): TGTGCCTGGAAGGTTATTGGGTCGGTCACTGAAGCTTTCTTT. The complete variable domain, with remaining parts taken from reference TRBV30 and TRBJ1-1, reads SQTIHQWPATLVQPVGSPLSLECTVEGTSNPNLYWYRQAAGRGLQLLFYSVGIGQISSEVPQNLSASRPQDRQFILSSKKLLLSDSGFYLCAWKVIGSVTEAFFGQGTRLTVV.